This TCR beta chain was retrieved from a study of T cell repertoires in aging, cancer and after chemotherapy. Amplification of TCR beta used genomic DNA extracted from peripheral blood. Multiplex touch-down PCR with TRB-A/B primers amplified rearranged V-D-J TRB sequences. TCRdb fed the multiplex PCR reads into MiXCR, producing one record per CDR3 protein. The sample contains around 13,000 distinct CDR3 sequences, 35% of which appear only once. Overall study findings and caveats: In each cancer cohort, median generation probability increased across chemotherapy, suggesting thymic output rebounded. In healthy donors, age-related TCR diversity loss mainly reflected lost richness.

Of note for this clonotype: Its antigen is unidentified.

The sample was blood. The origin of this receptor is a human donor in good health. The donor label of this sample is uncertain.

CDR3 nucleotide sequence: TGTGCCATCAAAGGTTCTAGCGGGTCGATCACAGATACGCAGTATTTT. Translation: CAIKGSSGSITDTQYF. The chain couples TRBV6-4 to TRBJ2-3, with 8 bases aligning to TRBD2. CDR3 size: 16 residues. Trimming removed 10 bases from V and 2 bases from J; junction bases left unmatched: 14. The germline CDR1 and CDR2 sequences are MRHNA and SNTAGT.